What follows is one T cell receptor beta chain and its context. The data were obtained in a study of T cell changes during pregnancy in multiple sclerosis. Measured with immunoSEQ multiplex PCR; TCRdb has only the in-frame clones, and not every one. This table holds tens of thousands of clones, approximately 87% found once. This CDR3 is built from 13 residues. The germline V gene encodes CDR1 LNHDA and CDR2 SQIVND (reference sequence). V gave up 3 bases and J gave up 8 bases, with 13 bases separating them. The sample was peripheral blood from another person, used as feeder cells. The receptor was isolated from a human donor whose cells served as feeder cells for cultures in a pregnancy study. The chain has TRBV19 and TRBJ1-1; D is undetermined. The CDR3 protein is CASSMYSPKEAFF. The DNA of the CDR3 is TGTGCCAGTAGTATGTACAGCCCCAAAGAAGCTTTCTTT.